Listed below are T cell receptor beta chains from one sample, sequenced in a study of shared clonotypes between healthy human individuals. This table comes from immunoSEQ multiplex PCR, and its TCRdb copy is limited to in-frame clones, with some not included. This sample yields about 2 million clones, of which roughly 94% are seen a single time; more than 0.95% belongs to the top ten. Sequencing was done on a sample of naive CD8+ T cells sorted from blood. The receptors come from a man aged 18-30 years in good health. Both conserved end residues are part of each CDR3. Each record gives: CDR3 length, clone size, V gene, D gene, J gene, CDR3 protein, CDR3 DNA. The D gene is left open where the match is weak. Size tells how often a clone was seen (once, few, many) or the class of an expanded clone, and some rows leave it out.

17	-	TRBV4-1	-	TRBJ2-5	CASSPRLKGGYQETQYF	TGCGCCAGCAGCCCGCGCCTAAAGGGGGGATACCAAGAGACCCAGTACTTC
11	-	TRBV30	-	TRBJ2-7	CASTEGVEQYF	TGTGCCAGCACCGAGGGGGTCGAGCAGTACTTC
16	-	TRBV5-4	-	TRBJ1-5	CASSLDRGSGNQPQHF	TGTGCCAGCAGCTTGGACCGGGGGTCAGGCAATCAGCCCCAGCATTTT
19	-	TRBV28	TRBD1	TRBJ1-2	CASSLRRRTGGVYDYGYTF	TGTGCCAGCAGTTTAAGGCGCCGGACAGGGGGCGTGTATGACTATGGCTACACCTTC
13	-	TRBV7-9	-	TRBJ2-7	CASSLPNQYEQYF	TGTGCCAGCAGCTTACCTAATCAATACGAGCAGTACTTC
12	once	TRBV5-1	-	TRBJ2-7	CASSLYEDEQYF	TGCGCCAGCAGCTTGTATGAGGACGAGCAGTACTTC
18	-	TRBV4-1	TRBD1	TRBJ1-4	CASSLQTTGGATNEKLFF	TGCGCCAGCAGCCTCCAAACGACAGGGGGAGCAACTAATGAAAAACTGTTTTTT
18	-	TRBV4-3	TRBD2	TRBJ2-1	CASSQDGTRTPFYNEQFF	TGCGCCAGCAGCCAAGATGGGACTAGGACACCTTTTTACAATGAGCAGTTCTTC
17	-	TRBV4-3	TRBD2	TRBJ2-3	CASSQEASGSIADTQYF	TGCGCCAGCAGCCAAGAGGCTAGCGGGAGTATCGCAGATACGCAGTATTTT
15	-	TRBV11-2	-	TRBJ2-3	CASSLEQSTLDTQYF	TGTGCCAGCAGCTTAGAACAGTCTACCCTGGATACGCAGTATTTT
14	-	TRBV27	-	TRBJ2-2	CASSDPLSTGELFF	TGTGCCAGCAGTGACCCGTTATCCACCGGGGAGCTGTTTTTT
14	-	TRBV27	-	TRBJ2-1	CASSHGSSYNEQFF	TGTGCCAGCAGTCACGGGAGCTCCTACAATGAGCAGTTCTTC
11	-	TRBV6-5	-	TRBJ2-6	CATQGANVLTF	TGTGCCACCCAGGGAGCCAACGTCCTGACTTTC
13	-	TRBV4-3	-	TRBJ2-7	CASSQSTGSEQYF	TGCGCCAGCAGCCAATCTACAGGGTCCGAGCAGTACTTC
16	-	TRBV27	-	TRBJ2-3	CASSLVLVGGTDTQYF	TGTGCCAGCAGTTTGGTGTTAGTTGGGGGCACAGATACGCAGTATTTT
15	-	TRBV6-5	TRBD1	TRBJ1-1	CASSYGAGGYTEAFF	TGTGCCAGCAGTTACGGGGCAGGGGGTTACACTGAAGCTTTCTTT
13	once	TRBV5-4	-	TRBJ2-1	CASSPRVSEEQFF	TGTGCCAGCAGTCCTCGGGTCTCAGAGGAGCAGTTCTTC
16	-	TRBV7-9	TRBD2	TRBJ2-1	CASTPLAGGPGNEQFF	TGTGCCAGCACCCCCCTAGCGGGAGGGCCAGGGAATGAGCAGTTCTTC
16	-	TRBV21-1	-	TRBJ2-7	CASSMSKGQGTYEQYF	TGTGCCAGCAGCATGTCCAAGGGACAGGGTACCTACGAGCAGTACTTC
12	-	TRBV29-1	-	TRBJ1-1	CSVVAGETEAFF	TGCAGCGTTGTCGCCGGGGAAACTGAAGCTTTCTTT
14	-	TRBV7-9	-	TRBJ1-1	CASSPLFMNTEAFF	TGTGCCAGCAGCCCCTTATTCATGAACACTGAAGCTTTCTTT
11	-	TRBV19	-	TRBJ2-7	CASSPPDEQYF	TGTGCCAGTAGTCCCCCCGACGAGCAGTACTTC
14	-	TRBV7-9	-	TRBJ2-7	CASSPGTERREQYF	TGTGCCAGCAGCCCCGGGACTGAAAGACGGGAGCAGTACTTC
13	once	TRBV6-1	-	TRBJ2-3	CASSEGGPNTQYF	TGTGCCAGCAGTGAGGGGGGCCCGAATACGCAGTATTTT
13	-	TRBV10-2	-	TRBJ1-1	CAASAGTYTEAFF	TGCGCCGCCTCAGCGGGGACTTACACTGAAGCTTTCTTT
14	-	TRBV6-5	-	TRBJ2-2	CASSMDGNTGELFF	TGTGCCAGCAGCATGGACGGGAACACCGGGGAGCTGTTTTTT
15	once	TRBV4-1	-	TRBJ1-5	CASSQGRGSNQPQHF	TGCGCCAGCAGCCAAGGGAGGGGTAGCAATCAGCCCCAGCATTTT
14	-	TRBV5-4	-	TRBJ1-1	CASSFWGGNTEAFF	TGTGCCAGCAGCTTTTGGGGGGGGAACACTGAAGCTTTCTTT
14	-	TRBV28	-	TRBJ1-1	CASSFRGGVTEAFF	TGTGCCAGCAGTTTTAGAGGGGGAGTCACTGAAGCTTTCTTT
14	-	TRBV4-3	-	TRBJ1-4	CASSQDLGGEKLFF	TGCGCCAGCAGCCAAGATTTGGGGGGCGAAAAACTGTTTTTT
16	-	TRBV18	TRBD2	TRBJ2-3	CASSRGTSAHTDTQYF	TGTGCCAGCTCCCGCGGGACTAGCGCCCACACAGATACGCAGTATTTT
15	once	TRBV7-9	-	TRBJ1-2	CASSAGLTGTYGYTF	TGTGCCAGCAGCGCAGGCCTGACAGGTACCTATGGCTACACCTTC
15	-	TRBV10-1	-	TRBJ2-7	CASSEGGLGGFEQYF	TGCGCCAGCAGTGAAGGGGGTCTAGGGGGGTTCGAGCAGTACTTC
15	-	TRBV5-4	TRBD1	TRBJ2-3	CASRSGTGGIDTQYF	TGTGCCAGCAGATCGGGGACAGGGGGGATAGATACGCAGTATTTT
14	-	TRBV4-1	-	TRBJ1-5	CASSHDLGNQPQHF	TGCGCCAGCAGCCACGACTTGGGAAATCAGCCCCAGCATTTT
14	-	TRBV28	-	TRBJ2-7	CASSNIMGGHEQYF	TGTGCCAGCAGTAACATCATGGGAGGCCACGAGCAGTACTTC
17	-	TRBV7-3	TRBD1	TRBJ2-2	CASSLSGTGEEGGELFF	TGTGCCAGCAGCTTGTCCGGGACAGGGGAGGAAGGCGGGGAGCTGTTTTTT
14	-	TRBV5-1	-	TRBJ2-5	CASSPLWYQETQYF	TGCGCCAGCAGCCCACTGTGGTACCAAGAGACCCAGTACTTC
15	-	TRBV6-5	-	TRBJ1-2	CASSYGQVANYGYTF	TGTGCCAGCAGTTACGGGCAGGTAGCTAACTATGGCTACACCTTC
16	-	TRBV2	-	TRBJ2-7	CASSEAAGTPPYEQYF	TGTGCCAGCAGTGAAGCGGCCGGGACACCACCCTACGAGCAGTACTTC
13	-	TRBV5-6	-	TRBJ1-2	CASVREGIYGYTF	TGTGCCAGCGTCAGGGAGGGGATCTATGGCTACACCTTC
15	-	TRBV5-6	-	TRBJ1-3	CASSPSGVGGNTIYF	TGTGCCAGCAGCCCCTCGGGGGTAGGAGGAAACACCATATATTTT
13	-	TRBV5-6	-	TRBJ2-7	CASSLDRAGEQYF	TGTGCCAGCAGCTTGGACAGGGCAGGCGAGCAGTACTTC
11	once	TRBV30	-	TRBJ1-1	CAWSVDTEAFF	TGTGCCTGGAGTGTAGACACTGAAGCTTTCTTT
11	-	TRBV28	-	TRBJ2-7	CASLQGGEQYF	TGTGCCAGCTTACAGGGAGGCGAGCAGTACTTC